The 3 T cell receptor beta chains reported below all come from one sample, sequenced in a study of T cell responses to AZD1222 COVID-19 vaccine. Data came from immunoSEQ multiplex PCR; TCRdb stores just in-frame clones and leaves some out. The data contain 110,000 to 150,000 clones, about 87% of them singletons. The sequencing used peripheral blood, collected on day 0 of AZD1222 vaccination. These receptors originate from an adult in good health.

The chain has TRBV3-1 (or the pseudogene TRBV3-2) and TRBJ2-1; TRBD2 might be the D (6 bases). Per germline, CDR1 LGHDT and CDR2 YNNKEL (reference sequence). The V gene lost 5 bases and the J gene lost 0 bases, with 14 bases spanning the gap. This CDR3 has 16 amino acids. The CDR3 region has the DNA TGTGCCAGCAGCGAAGCCGGGACTCGCTCCTACAATGAGCAGTTCTTC. Its protein is CASSEAGTRSYNEQFF.

The table lists this clone with a count of one. The V gene is TRBV9, the J gene TRBJ1-3; TRBD1 matches at 8 bases. CDR1 and CDR2 (germline): SGDLS, YYNGEE. J was trimmed by 7 bases and V by 5 bases; bases with no gene match: 14. The CDR3 runs to 16 residues. The CDR3 region is CASRDGQGKEGNTIYF. CDR3 in DNA: TGTGCCAGCAGAGATGGACAGGGCAAAGAGGGTAACACCATATATTTT. Based on the CDR3 plus reference TRBV9 and TRBJ1-3, the full variable domain is DSGVTQTPKHLITATGQRVTLRCSPRSGDLSVYWYQQSLDQGLQFLIQYYNGEERAKGNILERFSAQQFPDLHSELNLSSLELGDSALYFCASRDGQGKEGNTIYFGEGSWLTVV.

The V gene is TRBV28, the J gene TRBJ2-1; D gene ambiguous. The CDR3 totals 12 residues. The germline CDR1 and CDR2 sequences are MDHEN and SYDVKM. V was clipped by 5 bases and J by 14 bases, with 16 bases between them. The CDR3 protein is CASSVTESREFF. The DNA of the CDR3 is TGTGCCAGCAGTGTGACGGAGAGTCGGGAGTTCTTC.